This TCR beta chain was profiled in a study of blood T cell repertoires in COVID-19. In the authors' methods: Using reference gene primer amplification, nucleated cell counts were estimated. The method was immunoSEQ multiplex PCR; TCRdb's version includes in-frame clones alone and lacks a portion of them. For V, J and clone size, that table is used; D and trimming come from the DNA. Among about 240,000 clones listed, approximately 85% were seen once. V was clipped by 4 bases and J by 5 bases; unmatched bases: 9. Germline CDR1 is MNHNS and CDR2 is SASEGT. The CDR3 is 16 residues long. V is TRBV6-1 and J is TRBJ2-1; 9 bases map to TRBD1. The TCR sequence derives from an elderly woman with COVID-19, enrolled during active disease. Sequencing used peripheral blood. The CDR3 sequence: CASSGQGQGRHNEQFF. The CDR3 nucleotides read TGTGCCAGCAGTGGCCAGGGACAGGGTCGTCACAATGAGCAGTTCTTC.